This entry concerns a single T cell receptor (beta chain). The sample comes from a study of blood T cell repertoires in COVID-19. CDR1 SEHNR and CDR2 FQNEAQ come from the germline V gene (reference sequence). Unmatched junction bases numbered 14, after V lost 2 bases and J lost 6 bases. This CDR3 has 19 amino acids. Profiled with immunoSEQ multiplex PCR; TCRdb holds only in-frame clones, not every one. This table holds around 360,000 clones, roughly 86% found once. The chain recombines TRBV7-9 with TRBJ2-1; TRBD2 agrees at 12 bases. This receptor was obtained from a woman under 40 with COVID-19, enrolled during active disease. Sequencing was done on a sample of peripheral blood. In nucleotides, the CDR3 is TGTGCCAGCAGCTTAAATAGGCTAGCGGGAGGGCCGTTCTCCAATGAGCAGTTCTTC. Amino acid sequence: CASSLNRLAGGPFSNEQFF.